This T cell receptor (beta chain) was sequenced for a study of liver allograft versus peripheral blood T cells. Across the study: Recipients' peripheral blood T cell receptor repertoires were compared with those in transplanted livers.

TCRdb called the reads again in MiXCR, with one record for every CDR3 protein. The sample contains 10,000 to 14,000 distinct CDR3 sequences, about 25% of which appear only once. CDR1 and CDR2 (germline): SEHNR, FQNEAQ (reference sequence). This CDR3 has 14 amino acids. V was pared by 7 bases and J by 3 bases, with 7 bases of the junction left unmatched. This clonotype originated in a human patient who had a liver transplant. Some T cells may be transferred from the graft donor. This chain joins TRBV7-9 and TRBJ2-7; the match to TRBD1 covers 9 bases. The CDR3 bases are TGTGCCAGCACCCCAGGACAGGGGAACTACGAGCAGTACTTC. Translating gives CASTPGQGNYEQYF.